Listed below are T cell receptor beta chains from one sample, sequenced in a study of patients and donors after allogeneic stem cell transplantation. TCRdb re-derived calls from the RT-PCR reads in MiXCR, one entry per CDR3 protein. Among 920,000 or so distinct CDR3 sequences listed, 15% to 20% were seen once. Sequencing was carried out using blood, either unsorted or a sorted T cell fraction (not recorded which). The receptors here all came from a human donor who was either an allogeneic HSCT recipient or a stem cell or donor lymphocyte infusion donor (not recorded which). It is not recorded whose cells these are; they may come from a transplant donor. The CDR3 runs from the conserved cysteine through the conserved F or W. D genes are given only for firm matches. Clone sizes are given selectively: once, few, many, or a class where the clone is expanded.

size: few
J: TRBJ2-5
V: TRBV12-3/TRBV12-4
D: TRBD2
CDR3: CASSLSGGPKETQYF
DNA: TGTGCCAGCAGTTTAAGCGGGGGGCCAAAAGAGACCCAGTACTTC

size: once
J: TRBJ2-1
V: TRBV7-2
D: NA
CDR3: CASSPPPLEVEQFF
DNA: TGTGCCAGCAGCCCTCCCCCCCTTGAGGTTGAGCAGTTCTTC

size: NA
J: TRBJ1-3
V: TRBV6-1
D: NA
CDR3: CASSPPRASRGNTIYF
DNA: TGTGCCAGCAGTCCACCCAGGGCCTCCCGAGGAAACACCATATATTTT

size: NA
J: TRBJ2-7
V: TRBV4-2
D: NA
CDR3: CASSQIGSDNEQYF
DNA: TGTGCCAGCAGCCAGATCGGGAGCGACAACGAGCAGTACTTC

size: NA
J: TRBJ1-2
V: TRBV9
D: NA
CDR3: CASSPDNLNYGYTF
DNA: TGTGCCAGCAGCCCGGACAACTTAAACTATGGCTACACCTTC

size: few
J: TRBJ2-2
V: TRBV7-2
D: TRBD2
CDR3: CASSLNGGVNTGELFF
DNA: TGTGCCAGCAGCTTGAACGGGGGGGTCAACACCGGGGAGCTGTTTTTT

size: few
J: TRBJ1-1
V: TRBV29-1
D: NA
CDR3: CSVEEVGGLEAFF
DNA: TGCAGCGTTGAAGAGGTAGGGGGGCTGGAAGCTTTCTTT

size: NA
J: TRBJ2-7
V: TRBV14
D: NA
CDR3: CASSHPGGSEQYF
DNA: TGTGCCAGCAGCCACCCCGGGGGCTCTGAGCAGTACTTC

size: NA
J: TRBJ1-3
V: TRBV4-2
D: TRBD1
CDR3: CASSQLTGLGNTIYF
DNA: TGTGCCAGCAGCCAACTGACAGGGTTGGGAAACACCATATATTTT

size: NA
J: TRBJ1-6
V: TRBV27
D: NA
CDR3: CASSLSRGGFNSPLHF
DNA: TGTGCCAGCAGTTTATCAAGGGGAGGTTTTAATTCACCCCTCCACTTT

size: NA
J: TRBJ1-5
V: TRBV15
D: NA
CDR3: CATSRDGNQPQHF
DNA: TGTGCCACCAGCAGAGATGGAAATCAGCCCCAGCATTTT

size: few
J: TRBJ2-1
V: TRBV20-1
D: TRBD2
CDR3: CSARPPRAGVSYNEQFF
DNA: TGCAGTGCTAGACCTCCTAGAGCGGGGGTCTCCTACAATGAGCAGTTCTTC

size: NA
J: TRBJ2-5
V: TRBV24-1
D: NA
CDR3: CATSDFDRSLETQYF
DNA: TGTGCCACCAGTGATTTCGACAGATCCCTAGAGACCCAGTACTTC

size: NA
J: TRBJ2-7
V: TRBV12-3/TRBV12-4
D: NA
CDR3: CGSSLGNTGEQYF
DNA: TGTGGCAGCAGTTTGGGGAACACCGGCGAGCAGTACTTC

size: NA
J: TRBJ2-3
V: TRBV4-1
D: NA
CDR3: CASSQEETGWESTDTQYF
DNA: TGCGCCAGCAGCCAAGAGGAGACAGGTTGGGAAAGCACAGATACGCAGTATTTT

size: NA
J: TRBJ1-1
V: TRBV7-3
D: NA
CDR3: CASSPGYGRSNTEAFF
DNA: TGTGCCAGCAGCCCCGGTTATGGCAGATCGAACACTGAAGCTTTCTTT

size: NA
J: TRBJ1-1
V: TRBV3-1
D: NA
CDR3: CASSQKTNTEAFF
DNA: TGTGCCAGCAGCCAGAAAACGAACACTGAAGCTTTCTTT

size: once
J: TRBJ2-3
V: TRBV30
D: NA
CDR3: CAWSSSNKQYF
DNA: TGTGCCTGGAGTAGTAGCAACAAGCAGTATTTT

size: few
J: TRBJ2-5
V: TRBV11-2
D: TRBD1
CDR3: CASSSTGRSQETQYF
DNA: TGTGCCAGCAGCTCGACAGGGAGAAGTCAAGAGACCCAGTACTTC

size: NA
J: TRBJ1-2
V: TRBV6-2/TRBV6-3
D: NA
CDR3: CASSFEGNGYTF
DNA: TGTGCCAGCAGTTTCGAAGGGAATGGCTACACCTTC

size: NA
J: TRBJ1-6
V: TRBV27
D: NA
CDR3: CASSPARRQISPLHF
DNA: TGTGCCAGCAGTCCAGCCAGAAGACAGATTTCACCCCTCCACTTT

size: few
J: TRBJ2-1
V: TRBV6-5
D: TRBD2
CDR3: CASSFTARAGNEFF
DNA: TGTGCCAGCAGTTTTACGGCGCGAGCGGGGAACGAGTTCTTC

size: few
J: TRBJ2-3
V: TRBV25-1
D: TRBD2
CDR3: CASSDSGLAGVTDTQYF
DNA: TGTGCCAGCAGTGACTCCGGACTAGCGGGAGTTACAGATACGCAGTATTTT

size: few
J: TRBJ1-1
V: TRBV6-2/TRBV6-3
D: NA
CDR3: CASSYSYPEAFF
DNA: TGTGCCAGCAGTTACTCGTATCCAGAAGCTTTCTTT

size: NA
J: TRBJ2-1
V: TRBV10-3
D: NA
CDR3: CAISDWGGRSYNEQFF
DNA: TGTGCCATCAGTGACTGGGGGGGGCGCTCCTACAATGAGCAGTTCTTC

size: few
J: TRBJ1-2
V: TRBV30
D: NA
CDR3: CAWTNRGGRGYTF
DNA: TGTGCCTGGACAAATCGAGGAGGTCGAGGCTACACCTTC

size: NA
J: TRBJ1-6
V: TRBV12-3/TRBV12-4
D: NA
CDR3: CASSLGSGREVYNSPLHF
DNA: TGTGCCAGCAGTTTAGGTTCCGGCCGAGAAGTCTATAATTCACCCCTCCACTTT

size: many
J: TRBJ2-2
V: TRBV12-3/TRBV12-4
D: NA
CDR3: CASTVSRGLAGELFF
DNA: TGTGCCAGCACAGTCTCGAGAGGGCTGGCCGGGGAGCTGTTTTTT

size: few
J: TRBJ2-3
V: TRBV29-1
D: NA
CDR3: CSVGTPVGTDTQYF
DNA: TGCAGCGTTGGGACGCCTGTCGGCACAGATACGCAGTATTTT

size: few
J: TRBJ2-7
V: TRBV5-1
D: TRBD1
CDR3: CASSRPTGSTYEQYF
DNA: TGCGCCAGCAGCCGACCGACAGGGTCCACCTACGAGCAGTACTTC

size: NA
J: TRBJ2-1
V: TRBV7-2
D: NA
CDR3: CASSSTSTNEQFF
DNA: TGTGCCAGCAGCTCAACTAGTACAAATGAGCAGTTCTTC

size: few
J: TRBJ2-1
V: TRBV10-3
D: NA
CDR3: CAISVSGKRTYNEQFF
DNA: TGTGCCATCAGTGTGAGCGGAAAACGGACCTACAATGAGCAGTTCTTC

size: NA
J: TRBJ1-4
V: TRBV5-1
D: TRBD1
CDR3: CASSLEEGASRTEKLFF
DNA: TGCGCCAGCAGCTTGGAGGAGGGGGCCTCACGTACTGAAAAACTGTTTTTT

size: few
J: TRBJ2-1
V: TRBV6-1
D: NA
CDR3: CASREIDRRGTNEQFF
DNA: TGTGCCAGCAGGGAGATCGACCGGCGCGGGACCAATGAGCAGTTCTTC

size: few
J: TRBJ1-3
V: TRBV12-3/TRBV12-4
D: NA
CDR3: CASRRPRARNTIYF
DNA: TGTGCCAGCAGACGACCCAGGGCTCGAAACACCATATATTTT

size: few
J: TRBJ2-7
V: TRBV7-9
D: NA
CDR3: CASSLQARSYEQYF
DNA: TGTGCCAGCAGCTTACAAGCGCGATCCTACGAGCAGTACTTC

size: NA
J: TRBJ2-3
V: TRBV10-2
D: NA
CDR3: CASTSGTRTDTQYF
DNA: TGCGCCAGCACATCAGGGACCCGCACAGATACGCAGTATTTT

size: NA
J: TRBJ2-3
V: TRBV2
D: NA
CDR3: CASSEGASWSYTDTQYF
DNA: TGTGCCAGCAGTGAAGGGGCTTCTTGGAGCTACACAGATACGCAGTATTTT

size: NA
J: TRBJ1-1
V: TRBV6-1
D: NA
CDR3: CASSEYQGWTEAFF
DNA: TGTGCCAGCAGTGAATACCAAGGATGGACTGAAGCTTTCTTT

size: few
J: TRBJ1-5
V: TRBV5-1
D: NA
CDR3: CASSLSGGINQPQHF
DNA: TGCGCCAGCAGCTTGTCGGGGGGGATAAATCAGCCCCAGCATTTT

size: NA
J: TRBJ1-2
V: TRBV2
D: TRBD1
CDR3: CARIAGGGYTF
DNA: TGTGCCAGAATCGCAGGGGGTGGCTACACCTTC

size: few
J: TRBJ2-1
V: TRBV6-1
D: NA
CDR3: CASSEAEGVGFF
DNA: TGTGCCAGCAGTGAAGCGGAGGGGGTGGGATTCTTC

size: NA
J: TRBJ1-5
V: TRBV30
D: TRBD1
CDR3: CAWRLDRAYQPQHF
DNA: TGTGCCTGGAGATTGGACAGGGCATATCAGCCCCAGCATTTT

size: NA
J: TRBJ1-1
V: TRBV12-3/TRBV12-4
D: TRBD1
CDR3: CASSPLTGVSEAFF
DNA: TGTGCCAGCAGCCCACTGACAGGGGTATCTGAAGCTTTCTTT

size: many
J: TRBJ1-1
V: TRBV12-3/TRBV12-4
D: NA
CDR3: CASIKGLGNTEAFF
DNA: TGTGCCAGCATAAAGGGGTTGGGGAACACTGAAGCTTTCTTT

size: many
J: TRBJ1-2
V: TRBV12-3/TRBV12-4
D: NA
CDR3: CASTVDTYGGGYTF
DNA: TGTGCCAGCACCGTGGACACCTACGGGGGAGGCTACACCTTC

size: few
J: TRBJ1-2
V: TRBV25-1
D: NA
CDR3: CASTIRGSSGGYTF
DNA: TGTGCCAGTACAATAAGGGGCTCCAGCGGAGGCTACACCTTC

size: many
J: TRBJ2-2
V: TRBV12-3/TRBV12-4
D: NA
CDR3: CASSPGGKNTGELFF
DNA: TGTGCCAGCAGTCCAGGGGGGAAGAACACCGGGGAGCTGTTTTTT

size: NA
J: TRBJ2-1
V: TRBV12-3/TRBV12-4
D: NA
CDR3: CASSFELASSYNEQFF
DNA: TGTGCCAGCAGTTTCGAGTTGGCGAGCTCCTACAATGAGCAGTTCTTC